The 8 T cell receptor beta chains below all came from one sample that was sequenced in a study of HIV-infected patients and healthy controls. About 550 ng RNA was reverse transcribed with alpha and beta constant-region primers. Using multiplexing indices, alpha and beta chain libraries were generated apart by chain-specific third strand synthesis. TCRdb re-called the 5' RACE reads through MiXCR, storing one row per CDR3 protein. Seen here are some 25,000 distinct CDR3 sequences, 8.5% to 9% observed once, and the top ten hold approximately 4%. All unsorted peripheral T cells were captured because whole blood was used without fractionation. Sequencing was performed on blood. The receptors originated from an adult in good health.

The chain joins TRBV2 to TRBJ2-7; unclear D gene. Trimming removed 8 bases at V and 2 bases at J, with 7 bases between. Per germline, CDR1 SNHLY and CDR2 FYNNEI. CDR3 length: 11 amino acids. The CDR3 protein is CASPGPYEQYF. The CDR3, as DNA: TGTGCCAGCCCCGGGCCCTACGAGCAGTACTTC.

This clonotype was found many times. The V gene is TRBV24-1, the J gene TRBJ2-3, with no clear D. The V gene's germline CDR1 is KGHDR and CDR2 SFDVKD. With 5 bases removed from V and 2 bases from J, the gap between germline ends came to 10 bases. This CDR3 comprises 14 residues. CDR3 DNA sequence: TGTGCCACCAGTGTCGGGTACAACACAGATACGCAGTATTTT. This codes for CATSVGYNTDTQYF.

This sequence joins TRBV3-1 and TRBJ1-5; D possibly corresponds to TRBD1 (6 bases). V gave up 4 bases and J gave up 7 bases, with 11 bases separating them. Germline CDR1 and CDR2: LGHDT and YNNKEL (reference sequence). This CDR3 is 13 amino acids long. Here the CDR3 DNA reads TGTGCCAGCAGCCGCACCAGGGGACAGCCCCAGCATTTT. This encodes CASSRTRGQPQHF.

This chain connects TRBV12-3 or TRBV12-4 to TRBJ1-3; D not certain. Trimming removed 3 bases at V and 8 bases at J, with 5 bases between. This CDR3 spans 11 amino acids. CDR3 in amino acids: CASSLVDTIYF. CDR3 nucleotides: TGTGCCAGCAGTTTGGTGGACACCATATATTTT.

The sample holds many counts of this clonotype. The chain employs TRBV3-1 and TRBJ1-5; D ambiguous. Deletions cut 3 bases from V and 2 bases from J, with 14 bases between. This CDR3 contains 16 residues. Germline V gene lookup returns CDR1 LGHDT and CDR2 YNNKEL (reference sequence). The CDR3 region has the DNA TGTGCCAGCAGCCATCGCCTGGGGTCGGGCAATCAGCCCCAGCATTTT. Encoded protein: CASSHRLGSGNQPQHF.

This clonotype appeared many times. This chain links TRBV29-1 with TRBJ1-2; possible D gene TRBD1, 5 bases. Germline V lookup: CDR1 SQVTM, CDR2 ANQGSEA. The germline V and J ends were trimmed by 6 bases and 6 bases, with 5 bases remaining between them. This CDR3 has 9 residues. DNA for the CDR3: TGCAGCGTGGGGGATGGCTACACCTTC. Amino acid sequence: CSVGDGYTF. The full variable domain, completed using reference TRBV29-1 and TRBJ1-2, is SAVISQKPSRDICQRGTSLTIQCQVDSQVTMMFWYRQQPGQSLTLIATANQGSEATYESGFVIDKFPISRPNLTFSTLTVSNMSPEDSSIYLCSVGDGYTFGSGTRLTVV.

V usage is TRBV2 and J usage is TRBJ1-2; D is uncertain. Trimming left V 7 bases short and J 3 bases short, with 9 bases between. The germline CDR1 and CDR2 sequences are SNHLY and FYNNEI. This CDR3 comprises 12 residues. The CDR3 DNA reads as TGTGCCAGCAAAGGCCGATACTATGGCTACACCTTC. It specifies CASKGRYYGYTF. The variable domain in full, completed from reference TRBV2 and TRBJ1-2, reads EPEVTQTPSHQVTQMGQEVILRCVPISNHLYFYWYRQILGQKVEFLVSFYNNEISEKSEIFDDQFSVERPDGSNFTLKIRSTKLEDSAMYFCASKGRYYGYTFGSGTRLTVV.

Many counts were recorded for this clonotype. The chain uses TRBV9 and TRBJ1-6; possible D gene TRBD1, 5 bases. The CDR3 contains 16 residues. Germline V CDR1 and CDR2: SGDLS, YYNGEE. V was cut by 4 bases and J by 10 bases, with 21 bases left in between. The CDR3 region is CASSQGPPGQGSPLHF. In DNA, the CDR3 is TGTGCCAGCAGCCAGGGCCCTCCGGGGCAAGGATCACCCCTCCACTTT.